This entry describes one TCR beta chain. Its target is unknown. The data stem from a study of T cell responses to AZD1222 COVID-19 vaccine. Study results and limitations: Only five or six AZD1222 recipients tested seropositive at baseline.

The CDR3 runs to 17 residues. V gave up 3 bases and J gave up 0 bases; unmatched junction bases: 9. Germline-derived CDR1 and CDR2 are SGHDT and YYEEEE. Sequenced by immunoSEQ multiplex PCR; TCRdb stores in-frame clones only, minus some. The table includes about 100,000 clones, 88% detected once. The sequences come from peripheral blood, collected on day 0 of AZD1222 vaccination. The clonotype originates from an adult in good health. This sequence joins TRBV5-6 and TRBJ1-3, with 7 nucleotides matching TRBD1. The CDR3 nucleotides read TGTGCCAGCAGCTACGGGGGACAGTCCTTCTCTGGAAACACCATATATTTT. This translates into CASSYGGQSFSGNTIYF.